This T cell receptor beta chain appears in the sequencing data of a study of spatial heterogeneity in lung cancer. Study summary: Within raw reads, each unique TCR and UMI combination appeared on average more than ten times.

This clonotype was seen repeatedly, ten times or more. Its specificity is unknown. Overall study findings and caveats: Compared with follow-up, resection was when ubiquitous expanded tumor TCRs appeared in blood more.

This sample's time point: sample taken at primary tumor resection. Whole RNA came from tumor, nontumor lung or frozen PBMC and was sequenced without being sorted. Each CDR3 protein gets one entry after TCRdb re-called the 5' RACE reads with MiXCR. The table has tens of thousands of distinct CDR3 sequences, about 7% seen once. The CDR3 runs to 13 residues. In germline, CDR1 is SGHKS, CDR2 YYEKEE (reference sequence). The V end was cut by 7 bases, the J end by 4 bases, with 15 bases between. This chain uses TRBV5-5 with TRBJ2-7, with D uncertain. The clonotype comes from a female donor with early-stage non-small cell lung cancer. Specimen: PBMCs, collected at surgery. CDR3: CASRSSIPYEQYF. DNA for the CDR3: TGTGCCAGCCGGAGCAGCATACCTTACGAGCAGTACTTC.